This T cell receptor beta chain was sequenced in a study of HIV-infected children after antiretroviral therapy interruption. The TCR library was built from RNA with a 3' RACE protocol and unique molecular identifiers. From the 3' RACE reads, TCRdb called clonotypes with MiXCR, one entry per CDR3 protein. Of about 50,000 distinct CDR3 sequences listed, around 4.5% are singletons. This sample's treatment: PENTA 11 planned treatment interruption arm or continuous ART arm. From thawed PBMCs, naive CD4+ CD45RA+ CD45RO- T cells were sorted. CDR1 is SGHTA, CDR2 FQGTGA, per germline. Trimming stripped 3 bases from V and 4 bases from J, with 9 bases between. There are 13 residues in the CDR3.

Material: CD45RA+ CD4+ T cells from PBMCs, pooled from several time points, obtained from a donor given antiretroviral therapy, either interrupted or continuous. Subset given: naive CD4+ CD45RA+ CD45RO- T cells. The sequence was collected from a pool of human donors with HIV. This chain joins TRBV7-3 and TRBJ1-1; the D gene is possibly TRBD1 (6 bases). CDR3 sequence reads: CASSFKGGTEAFF. The CDR3 coding sequence is TGTGCCAGCAGCTTTAAAGGGGGCACTGAAGCTTTCTTT.